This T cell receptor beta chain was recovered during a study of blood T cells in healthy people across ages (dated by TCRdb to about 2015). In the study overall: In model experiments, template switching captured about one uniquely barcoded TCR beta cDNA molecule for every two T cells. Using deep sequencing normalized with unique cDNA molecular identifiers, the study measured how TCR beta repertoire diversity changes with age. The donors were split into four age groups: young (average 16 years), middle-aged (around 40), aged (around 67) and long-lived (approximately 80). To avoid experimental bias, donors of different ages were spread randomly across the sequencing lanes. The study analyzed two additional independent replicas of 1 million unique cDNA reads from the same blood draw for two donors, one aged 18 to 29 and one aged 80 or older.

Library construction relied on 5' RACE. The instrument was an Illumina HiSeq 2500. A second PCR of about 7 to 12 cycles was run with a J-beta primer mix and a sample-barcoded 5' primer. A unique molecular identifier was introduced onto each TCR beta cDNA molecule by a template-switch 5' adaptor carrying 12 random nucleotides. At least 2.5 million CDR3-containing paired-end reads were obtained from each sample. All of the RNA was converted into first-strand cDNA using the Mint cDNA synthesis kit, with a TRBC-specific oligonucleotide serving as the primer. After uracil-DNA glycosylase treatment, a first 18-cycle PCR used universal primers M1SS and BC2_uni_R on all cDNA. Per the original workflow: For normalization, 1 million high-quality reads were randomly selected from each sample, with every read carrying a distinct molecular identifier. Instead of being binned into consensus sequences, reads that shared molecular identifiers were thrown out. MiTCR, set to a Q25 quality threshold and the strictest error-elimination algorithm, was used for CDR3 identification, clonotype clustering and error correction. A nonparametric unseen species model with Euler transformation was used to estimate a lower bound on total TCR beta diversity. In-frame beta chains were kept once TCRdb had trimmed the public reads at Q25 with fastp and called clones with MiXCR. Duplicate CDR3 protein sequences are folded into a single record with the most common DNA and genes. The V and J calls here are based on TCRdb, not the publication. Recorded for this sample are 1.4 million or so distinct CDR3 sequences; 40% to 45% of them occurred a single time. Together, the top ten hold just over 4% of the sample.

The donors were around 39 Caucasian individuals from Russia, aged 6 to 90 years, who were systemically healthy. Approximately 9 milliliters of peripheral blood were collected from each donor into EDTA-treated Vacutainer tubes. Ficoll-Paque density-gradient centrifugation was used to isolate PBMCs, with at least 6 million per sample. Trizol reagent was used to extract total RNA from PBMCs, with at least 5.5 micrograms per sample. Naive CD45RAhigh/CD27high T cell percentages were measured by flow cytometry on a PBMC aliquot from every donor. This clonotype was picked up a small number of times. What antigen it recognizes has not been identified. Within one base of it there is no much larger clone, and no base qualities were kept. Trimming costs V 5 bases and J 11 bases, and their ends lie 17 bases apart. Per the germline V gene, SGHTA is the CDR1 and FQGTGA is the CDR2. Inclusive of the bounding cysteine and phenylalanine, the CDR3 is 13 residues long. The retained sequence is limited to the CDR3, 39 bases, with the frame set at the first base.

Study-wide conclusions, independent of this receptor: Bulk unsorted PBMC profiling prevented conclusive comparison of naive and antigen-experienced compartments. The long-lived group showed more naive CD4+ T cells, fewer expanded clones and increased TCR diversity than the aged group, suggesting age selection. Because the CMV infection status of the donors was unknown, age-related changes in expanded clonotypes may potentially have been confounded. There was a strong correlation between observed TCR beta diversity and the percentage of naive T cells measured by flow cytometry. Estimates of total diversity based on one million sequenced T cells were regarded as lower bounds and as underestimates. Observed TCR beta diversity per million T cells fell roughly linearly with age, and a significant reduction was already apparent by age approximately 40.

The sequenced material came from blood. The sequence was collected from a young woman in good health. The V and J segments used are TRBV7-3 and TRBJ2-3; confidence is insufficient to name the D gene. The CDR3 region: CASSLQVSAVQYF. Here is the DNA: TGTGCCAGCAGCCTCCAAGTATCCGCGGTGCAGTATTTT. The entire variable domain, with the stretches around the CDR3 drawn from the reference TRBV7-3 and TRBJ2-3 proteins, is GAGVSQTPSNKVTEKGKYVELRCDPISGHTALYWYRQSLGQGPEFLIYFQGTGAADDSGLPNDRFFAVRPEGSVSTLKIQRTERGDSAVYLCASSLQVSAVQYFGPGTRLTVL.